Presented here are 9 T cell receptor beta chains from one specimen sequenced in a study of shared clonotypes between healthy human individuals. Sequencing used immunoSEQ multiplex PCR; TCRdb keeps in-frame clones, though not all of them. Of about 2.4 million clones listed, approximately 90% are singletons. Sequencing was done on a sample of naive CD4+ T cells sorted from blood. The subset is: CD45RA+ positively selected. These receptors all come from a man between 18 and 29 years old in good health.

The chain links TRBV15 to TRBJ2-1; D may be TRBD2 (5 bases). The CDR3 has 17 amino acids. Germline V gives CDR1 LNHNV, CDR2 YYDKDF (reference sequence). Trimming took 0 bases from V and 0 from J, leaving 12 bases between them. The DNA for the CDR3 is TGTGCCACCAGCAGAGATGTGGTAGGAGGCTCCTACAATGAGCAGTTCTTC. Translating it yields CATSRDVVGGSYNEQFF.

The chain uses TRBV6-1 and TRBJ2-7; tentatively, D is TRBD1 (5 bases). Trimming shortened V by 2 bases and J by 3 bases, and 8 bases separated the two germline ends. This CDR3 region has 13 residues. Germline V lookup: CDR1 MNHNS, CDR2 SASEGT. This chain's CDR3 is CASSEYQGYEQYF. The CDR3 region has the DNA TGTGCCAGCAGTGAATATCAGGGCTACGAGCAGTACTTC.

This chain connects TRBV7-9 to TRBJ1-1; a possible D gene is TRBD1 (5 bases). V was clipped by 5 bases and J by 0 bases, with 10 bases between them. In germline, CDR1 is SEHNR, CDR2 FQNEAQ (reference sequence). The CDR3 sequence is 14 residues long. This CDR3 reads CASSDRQMNTEAFF. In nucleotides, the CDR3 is TGTGCCAGCAGCGATCGACAGATGAACACTGAAGCTTTCTTT. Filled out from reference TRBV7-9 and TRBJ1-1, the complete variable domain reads DTGVSQNPRHKITKRGQNVTFRCDPISEHNRLYWYRQTLGQGPEFLTYFQNEAQLEKSRLLSDRFSAERPKGSFSTLEIQRTEQGDSAMYLCASSDRQMNTEAFFGQGTRLTVV.

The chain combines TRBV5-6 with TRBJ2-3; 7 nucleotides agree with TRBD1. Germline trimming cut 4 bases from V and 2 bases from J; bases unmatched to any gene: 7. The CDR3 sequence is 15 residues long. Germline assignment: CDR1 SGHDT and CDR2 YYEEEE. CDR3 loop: CASSRGQALTDTQYF. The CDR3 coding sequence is TGTGCCAGCAGCCGTGGACAGGCGCTCACAGATACGCAGTATTTT.

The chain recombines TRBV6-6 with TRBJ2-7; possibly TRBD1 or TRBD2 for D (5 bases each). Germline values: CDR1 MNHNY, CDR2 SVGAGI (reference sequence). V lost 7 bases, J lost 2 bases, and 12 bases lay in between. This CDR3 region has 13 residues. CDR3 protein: CASNGRDPYEQYF. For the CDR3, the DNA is TGTGCCAGCAACGGCAGGGACCCCTACGAGCAGTACTTC.

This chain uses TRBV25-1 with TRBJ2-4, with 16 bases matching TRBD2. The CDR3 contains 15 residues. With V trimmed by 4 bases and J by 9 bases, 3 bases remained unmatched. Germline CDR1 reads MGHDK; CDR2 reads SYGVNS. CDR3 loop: CASSAGTSGRGIQYF. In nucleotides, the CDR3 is TGTGCCAGCAGTGCCGGGACTAGCGGGAGGGGCATTCAGTACTTC.

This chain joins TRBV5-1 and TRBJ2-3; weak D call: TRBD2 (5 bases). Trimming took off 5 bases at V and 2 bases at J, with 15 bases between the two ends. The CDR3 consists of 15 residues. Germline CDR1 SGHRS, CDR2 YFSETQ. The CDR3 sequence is CASSQVRGVTDTQYF. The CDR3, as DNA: TGCGCCAGCAGTCAGGTCCGGGGAGTCACAGATACGCAGTATTTT.

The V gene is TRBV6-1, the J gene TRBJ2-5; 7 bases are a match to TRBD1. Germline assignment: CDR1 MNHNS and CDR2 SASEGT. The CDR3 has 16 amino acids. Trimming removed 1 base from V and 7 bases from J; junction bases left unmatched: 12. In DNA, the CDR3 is TGTGCCAGCAGTGAAGGCACAGGGGTGGTGCTTTTGACCCAGTACTTC. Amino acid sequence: CASSEGTGVVLLTQYF.

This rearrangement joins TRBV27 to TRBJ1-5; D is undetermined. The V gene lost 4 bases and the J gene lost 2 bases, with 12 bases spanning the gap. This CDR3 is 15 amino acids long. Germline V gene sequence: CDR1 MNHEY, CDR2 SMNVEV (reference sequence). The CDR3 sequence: CASSSLQPGNQPQHF. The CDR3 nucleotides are TGTGCCAGCAGTTCACTACAGCCGGGCAATCAGCCCCAGCATTTT.